This T cell receptor beta chain was retrieved from a study of cytomegalovirus exposure and HLA in healthy donors. Study-wide results and limits: The study had only CMV serostatus as immune exposure information. Sequences of the TCR beta chain were said to predict the HLA-A and HLA-B alleles of most subjects accurately. The authors assumed roughly uniform sequencing depth across donors for presence/absence analyses.

Germline V gene sequence: CDR1 SNHLY, CDR2 FYNNEI. This CDR3 comprises 15 residues. V lost 4 bases and J lost 1, with 11 bases in between. Concerning this clone itself: The target antigen is unknown.

PCR used 60 Vbeta primers and 13 Jbeta primers. The data were produced by immunoSEQ multiplex PCR, yet TCRdb's version contains in-frame clones alone and is incomplete. The data contain about 170,000 clones, around 73% of them seen just once; the ten biggest clones take up approximately 5.1%. This sequence originates from a woman aged 18-29 years in good health and CMV-seropositive. The chain has TRBV2 and TRBJ1-5; D uncertain. Specimen: PBMCs. The CDR3 reads CASSGPLVSNQPQHF. In nucleotides, the CDR3 is TGTGCCAGCAGTGGGCCGCTAGTCAGCAATCAGCCCCAGCATTTT.